This TCR beta chain was identified in a study of CD8+CD57+ T cells in acquired aplastic anemia. Study information: Isolated CD4+ and CD8+ cells, once sorted, yielded DNA averaging roughly 3.2 ug.

The use of genomic DNA as template underpinned the TCR beta VDJ and CDR3 profiling. One entry per CDR3 protein results from TCRdb running MiXCR on the reads. This sample has some 410,000 distinct CDR3 sequences; 60% to 80% occur once, and the top ten carry under 4.5%. General observations from the study: Overlapping CD8+ CDR3 repertoires of patients and controls contained 25 to 35 shared sequences.

At least ten counts were recorded for this clonotype. Its antigen is as yet unknown. V shed 4 bases and J shed 10 bases, with 15 bases lying between them. Looked up from germline, CDR1 is SGHTS and CDR2 is YDEGEE. The CDR3 is 14 residues long. The genes are TRBV5-8 and TRBJ1-6; possible D gene TRBD1, 5 bases. Sequencing was performed on sorted CD4+, CD8+, or CD8+CD57+ T cells (not recorded which) from PBMCs. The origin of this receptor is a human donor in good health, serving as a control. The CDR3: CASSIDRDGSPLHF. The CDR3, as DNA: TGTGCCAGCAGCATAGACCGGGACGGATCACCCCTCCACTTT.